This entry concerns a single T cell receptor beta chain. Its antigen is unidentified. This sample was taken from a study of cytomegalovirus exposure and HLA in healthy donors. Both 60 Vbeta primers and 13 Jbeta primers went into the PCR. Assay used: immunoSEQ multiplex PCR; TCRdb lists only in-frame clones, some missing. Of roughly 300,000 clones in the sample, approximately 90% were seen once. Study-level points and caveats: Earlier analysis found most TCR beta V segments productive about 87% or about 30% of the time. Presence/absence comparisons presumed near-even sequencing depth among donors. Later on, an analysis showed TCR association rates differing by HLA locus, with DRB1 the most and HLA-C the fewest. In a later analysis, donors in an Asian-associated ancestry cluster reportedly had fewer N-insertions in productive TCRs than the cohort mean.

This receptor was identified in a man aged 40-49 years in good health and CMV-seropositive. The sequencing input was PBMCs.

The CDR3 DNA sequence: TGTGCCAGCAATGTGGGCAGGGGTGGGGACGAGCAGTACTTC. This translates into CASNVGRGGDEQYF. The V and J genes are TRBV2 and TRBJ2-7, with D possibly matching TRBD1 (6 bases). Germline CDR1 and CDR2: SNHLY and FYNNEI. This CDR3 region has 14 residues. Deletions cut 7 bases from V and 5 bases from J, with 18 bases between.